The rows below give T cell receptor beta chains drawn from one sample of a study of T-cell reconstitution after alpha-beta-depleted transplantation in children. TCRdb recomputed calls from the PCR reads with MiXCR, one row per CDR3 protein. The repertoire holds approximately 350,000 distinct CDR3 sequences, with roughly 15% as singletons. Sequenced material: PBMCs, taken from the stem cell graft. These receptors were taken from a human donor who donated a stem cell graft to a child with Fanconi anemia. The conserved cysteine and the conserved F or W are not part of the CDR3 here.

j_gene: TRBJ1-1
v_gene: TRBV2
CDR3aa: ATGQYMNTEAF

j_gene: TRBJ1-2
v_gene: TRBV5-1
CDR3aa: ASSTTGLRSYGYT

j_gene: TRBJ2-5
v_gene: TRBV3-1
CDR3aa: ASRFGTSQTQH

j_gene: TRBJ2-4
v_gene: TRBV11-2
CDR3aa: ASSPQALAKNIQY

j_gene: TRBJ2-1
v_gene: TRBV5-1
CDR3aa: ASSLEQLSSYNEQF

j_gene: TRBJ1-2
v_gene: TRBV9
CDR3aa: ASSPRPLARNYGYT

j_gene: TRBJ1-2
v_gene: TRBV2
CDR3aa: ASSTFGTGYGYT

j_gene: TRBJ2-3
v_gene: TRBV9
CDR3aa: ASSVTGRGTPDTQY

j_gene: TRBJ2-1
v_gene: TRBV18
CDR3aa: ASSPIEAGGPIYNEQF

j_gene: TRBJ1-4
v_gene: TRBV4-3
CDR3aa: ASSQGVLPEKLF

j_gene: TRBJ1-3
v_gene: TRBV12-3/TRBV12-4
CDR3aa: ASSFAAGASGNTIY

j_gene: TRBJ1-1
v_gene: TRBV12-3/TRBV12-4
CDR3aa: ASSRLLGSTEAF

j_gene: TRBJ2-1
v_gene: TRBV7-9
CDR3aa: ASSLARGIHNEQF

j_gene: TRBJ2-7
v_gene: TRBV27
CDR3aa: ASSQSGPVSYEQY

j_gene: TRBJ2-1
v_gene: TRBV2
CDR3aa: ASSFDTPSSYNEQF

j_gene: TRBJ2-4
v_gene: TRBV11-2
CDR3aa: ASSLGRGDIQY

j_gene: TRBJ2-3
v_gene: TRBV21-1
CDR3aa: ASSKAHPFPSTDTQY

j_gene: TRBJ1-5
v_gene: TRBV18
CDR3aa: ASSEYSNQPQH

j_gene: TRBJ2-1
v_gene: TRBV4-3
CDR3aa: ASPTLREQF

j_gene: TRBJ1-4
v_gene: TRBV9
CDR3aa: ASSFRGGPNEKLF

j_gene: TRBJ2-5
v_gene: TRBV6-2/TRBV6-3
CDR3aa: ASSRGGKVIETQY

j_gene: TRBJ2-7
v_gene: TRBV20-1
CDR3aa: SARRVSYEQY

j_gene: TRBJ1-1
v_gene: TRBV29-1
CDR3aa: SGGDEAF

j_gene: TRBJ1-1
v_gene: TRBV30
CDR3aa: AWSVYDTEAF